This T cell receptor beta chain was recorded in a study of OX40 agonist ivuxolimab in advanced cancers. Study-wide context: Three partial responders included one hepatocellular carcinoma patient and two cutaneous melanoma patients.

TCRdb's copy holds only in-frame clones and misses some; the assay was immunoSEQ multiplex PCR. The data contain about 45,000 clones, approximately 90% of them singletons. This specimen consisted of CD4+ or CD8+ T cells sorted from blood, obtained in a trial of the OX40 agonist ivuxolimab. This sequence originates from an adult with an advanced solid tumor such as melanoma, head and neck, liver or kidney cancer.

CDR3 nucleotide sequence: TGTGCCAGCAGCCAAGTTGGAGGAGTCCTGGAGACCCAGTACTTC. This translates into CASSQVGGVLETQYF. The chain links TRBV4-2 to TRBJ2-5; D might be TRBD2 (5 bases). Trimming stripped 1 base from V and 5 bases from J, with 14 bases between. The CDR3 sequence is 15 residues long. Germline V gene sequence: CDR1 LGHNA, CDR2 YNFKEQ.